This passage covers 8 T cell receptor beta chains from one sample sequenced in a study of T-cell reconstitution after alpha-beta-depleted transplantation in children. The TCRbeta library was prepared with unique molecular identifiers. TCRdb reprocessed the PCR reads with MiXCR, giving one entry per CDR3 protein. The sample shows about 1,000,000 distinct CDR3 sequences, about 30% of them seen only once. The source was PBMCs, mostly from graft donor cells, collected 360 days after TCRalphabeta/CD19-depleted stem cell transplant. All receptors come from a boy younger than two who had a stem cell transplant for SCID, so the T cells may come from the graft donor.

This rearrangement joins TRBV12-3 or TRBV12-4 to TRBJ2-5, with TRBD2 as a possible D gene (5 bases). The CDR3 runs to 16 residues. V shed 2 bases and J shed 0 bases, with 13 bases lying between them. The CDR3 bases are TGTGCCAGCAGTTTACAGTCTAGCTTGTACCAAGAGACCCAGTACTTC. It is translated as CASSLQSSLYQETQYF.

This clonotype occurred a few times. The chain links TRBV6-2 or TRBV6-3 to TRBJ2-7, with 7 bases matching TRBD1. V shed 8 bases, J shed 3 bases, and the junction held 1 base outside the gene matches. Per germline, CDR1 MNHEY and CDR2 SVGEGT. This CDR3 has 11 residues. CDR3 residues: CASAGGYEQYF. CDR3 coding DNA: TGTGCCAGCGCAGGGGGCTACGAGCAGTACTTC.

This clonotype has just a few counts. This chain joins TRBV12-3 or TRBV12-4 and TRBJ1-1, with D unresolved. The CDR3 totals 14 residues. V was cut by 3 bases and J by 0 bases, with 8 bases left in between. The CDR3 nucleotides read TGTGCCAGCAGTTTCGCGAACATGAACACTGAAGCTTTCTTT. Amino acid sequence: CASSFANMNTEAFF.

This clonotype was observed a handful of times. This rearrangement joins TRBV3-1 to TRBJ2-6, with TRBD1 as a possible D gene (7 bases). V was pared by 3 bases and J by 0 bases, with 18 bases between. The CDR3 covers 19 residues. Germline CDR1 reads LGHDT; CDR2 reads YNNKEL (reference sequence). DNA for the CDR3: TGTGCCAGCAGCCAGGAGGGCAGGGGGAGTTCCTCTGGGGCCAACGTCCTGACTTTC. Its translation is CASSQEGRGSSSGANVLTF.

The chain is built from TRBV28 and TRBJ2-6, with D perhaps assigned TRBD1 or TRBD2 (5 bases each). The germline V gene has CDR1 MDHEN and CDR2 SYDVKM. This CDR3 has 18 residues. Trimming took off 6 bases at V and 0 bases at J, with 18 bases between the two ends. The CDR3 DNA reads TGTGCCAGCAGCCAAGTTCCGGGACGCAGCTCTGGGGCCAACGTCCTGACTTTC. Encoded protein: CASSQVPGRSSGANVLTF.

The chain links TRBV6-5 to TRBJ2-7; maybe TRBD1 (6 bases). With 2 bases removed from V and 3 bases from J, the gap between germline ends came to 11 bases. This CDR3 region has 14 residues. From germline, CDR1 is MNHEY and CDR2 SVGAGI. CDR3 sequence (DNA): TGTGCCAGCAGTTACGTCAGGGGAGACTACGAGCAGTACTTC. Translated, it gives CASSYVRGDYEQYF.

The chain links TRBV6-5 to TRBJ1-5; tentative D call: TRBD1 (5 bases). The germline V and J ends were trimmed by 0 bases and 7 bases, with 7 bases remaining between them. This CDR3 is 13 amino acids long. Germline-derived CDR1 and CDR2 are MNHEY and SVGAGI. CDR3 sequence reads: CASSYSGAQPQHF. As DNA, the CDR3 is TGTGCCAGCAGTTACTCCGGGGCACAGCCCCAGCATTTT.

This rearrangement joins TRBV6-2 or TRBV6-3 to TRBJ2-7, with D unresolved. CDR1 MNHEY and CDR2 SVGEGT come from the germline V gene. The CDR3 has 15 residues. V lost 6 bases to trimming and J lost 0 bases, with 15 bases between them. CDR3 nucleotides: TGTGCCAGCAGACGGACGGCCAAGAGCTCCTACGAGCAGTACTTC. Translated: CASRRTAKSSYEQYF.